The rows below give T cell receptor beta chains drawn from one sample of a study of blood T cell repertoires in COVID-19. Data came from immunoSEQ multiplex PCR; TCRdb stores just in-frame clones and leaves some out. This table holds hundreds of thousands of clones, 85% to 90% found once. Sequenced: peripheral blood. These receptors were taken from a man aged 65 to 85 with acute or convalescent COVID-19. Both conserved end residues are part of each CDR3.

CATSSQGEGNTEAFF | 15 | TRBJ1-1 | TRBV24-1
CASSRTSGVSYNEQFF | 16 | TRBJ2-1 | TRBV5-4
CASRAQGATNEKLFF | 15 | TRBJ1-4 | TRBV28
CSASIGRSAEQYF | 13 | TRBJ2-7 | TRBV20-1
CASSLQGAQNYGYTF | 15 | TRBJ1-2 | TRBV13
CASSLSGLASGELFF | 15 | TRBJ2-2 | TRBV5-4
CAISVDRGAAEAFF | 14 | TRBJ1-1 | TRBV10-3
CASSLSGVANTEAFF | 15 | TRBJ1-1 | TRBV9
CASSGTSGGAGTDTQYF | 17 | TRBJ2-3 | TRBV9
CSASRVQSYTF | 11 | TRBJ1-2 | TRBV20-1
CASKADRGRDEQYF | 14 | TRBJ2-7 | TRBV21-1
CASSPGPSNTQGETQYF | 17 | TRBJ2-5 | TRBV4-3
CSASSAHGLVAAPYEQYF | 18 | TRBJ2-7 | TRBV20-1
CASSPYRGGTEAFF | 14 | TRBJ1-1 | TRBV7-2
CSVLSGPGNTIYF | 13 | TRBJ1-3 | TRBV29-1
CASSPREASNTGELFF | 16 | TRBJ2-2 | TRBV9
CASGGTEYYGYTF | 13 | TRBJ1-2 | TRBV2
CASGRDYEQYF | 11 | TRBJ2-7 | TRBV3-1/TRBV3-2
CASSATGGPGDTQYF | 15 | TRBJ2-3 | TRBV10-1
CASSYQAGGNYEQYF | 15 | TRBJ2-7 | TRBV7-3
CASSFETGRKGADTQYF | 17 | TRBJ2-3 | TRBV7-9
CASRQQGDGYGYTF | 14 | TRBJ1-2 | TRBV6-5
CASSSSGSGEQYF | 13 | TRBJ2-7 | TRBV6-5
CASSLSHGTQYF | 12 | TRBJ2-7 | TRBV12-3/TRBV12-4
CASTTKQGEDYGYTF | 15 | TRBJ1-2 | TRBV6-5
CASSLVRAGGRTDTQYF | 17 | TRBJ2-3 | TRBV5-6
CASSSLLGSGGSFKSGNTIYF | 21 | TRBJ1-3 | TRBV28
CASSPRGSGRTNTEAFF | 17 | TRBJ1-1 | TRBV7-9
CASSIARVHTQYF | 13 | TRBJ2-3 | TRBV19
CATSDFGQNNEQFF | 14 | TRBJ2-1 | TRBV24-1
CASSGTGGPNYGYTF | 15 | TRBJ1-2 | TRBV6-6
CASSDSTPRQPQHF | 14 | TRBJ1-5 | TRBV2
CASSSGTGVVNEQFF | 15 | TRBJ2-1 | TRBV6-6
CASSLEGNGDSPLHF | 15 | TRBJ1-6 | TRBV27
CATSDRTGLGGYTF | 14 | TRBJ1-2 | TRBV24-1
CASSRVYEQYF | 11 | TRBJ2-7 | TRBV12-3/TRBV12-4
CASSLTGYSGNTIYF | 15 | TRBJ1-3 | TRBV7-6
CASSQAPIHSYNEQFF | 16 | TRBJ2-1 | TRBV3-1/TRBV3-2
CASSQTLLAGDYTGELFF | 18 | TRBJ2-2 | TRBV4-2
CASKRETDSYEQYF | 14 | TRBJ2-7 | TRBV6-5
CASSPKAGKYEQFF | 14 | TRBJ2-1 | TRBV11-3
CASTPGVTGHHRYTF | 15 | TRBJ1-2 | TRBV28
CASSIGQNNEKLFF | 14 | TRBJ1-4 | TRBV9
CASTAAGGPRVSGELFF | 17 | TRBJ2-2 | TRBV19